The 19 T cell receptor beta chains listed next were all sequenced from one sample in a study of spatial heterogeneity in lung cancer. TCRdb processed the 5' RACE reads anew with MiXCR; each CDR3 protein has one entry. The sample consists of around 120,000 distinct CDR3 sequences, 9.5% to 15% of them appearing once. Stated time point: blood at routine non-recurrence follow-up after resection. Whole RNA, which was extracted from tumor, nontumor lung tissue or frozen PBMC, was sequenced without any cell sorting. The material was PBMCs, obtained at follow-up. These receptors were collected from a male donor with early-stage non-small cell lung cancer.

This clonotype was counted once. The gene calls are TRBV10-3 and TRBJ2-7; TRBD1 matches at 10 bases. Germline CDR1 is ENHRY and CDR2 is SYGVKD. The CDR3 loop spans 16 amino acids. Germline trimming cut 3 bases from V and 2 bases from J; bases unmatched to any gene: 7. The CDR3 coding sequence is TGTGCCATCAGTGACCCCGGACAGGGGGGTACCTACGAGCAGTACTTC. Translating it yields CAISDPGQGGTYEQYF.

The V and J genes are TRBV7-9 and TRBJ1-4; D is uncertain. This CDR3 has 14 residues. Looked up from germline, CDR1 is SEHNR and CDR2 is FQNEAQ (reference sequence). Trimming stripped 4 bases from V and 9 bases from J, with 15 bases between. The DNA of the CDR3 is TGTGCCAGCAGCTCCCCTTGGGGAGAGCAAAAACTGTTTTTT. It specifies CASSSPWGEQKLFF.

The chain uses TRBV29-1 and TRBJ2-7, with 7 bases aligning to TRBD1. J lost 3 bases, V lost 4 bases, and 3 bases had no gene match. This CDR3 has 12 amino acids. From germline, CDR1 is SQVTM and CDR2 ANQGSEA. The CDR3 DNA follows: TGCAGCGTTGTACAGGGGAGCTACGAGCAGTACTTC. This gives the protein CSVVQGSYEQYF.

This clonotype was counted ten times or more. The chain links TRBV28 to TRBJ1-2, with 7 bases aligning to TRBD1. Germline values: CDR1 MDHEN, CDR2 SYDVKM. The CDR3 is made up of 17 amino acids. Unmatched junction bases numbered 13, after V lost 1 base and J lost 5 bases. In nucleotides, the CDR3 is TGTGCCAGCAGTTTATTTGGGGGAAGGGGACAGCGATATGGCTACACCTTC. This codes for CASSLFGGRGQRYGYTF.

This clonotype has just a few counts. The chain uses TRBV19 and TRBJ1-5; weak D call: TRBD1 (6 bases). Germline assignment: CDR1 LNHDA and CDR2 SQIVND (reference sequence). Trimming left V 7 bases short and J 3 bases short, with 13 bases between. CDR3 length: 14 residues. The CDR3 DNA reads as TGTGCCAGTATCCCACAGGGCCTCAATCAGCCCCAGCATTTT. Its translation is CASIPQGLNQPQHF.

There are many counts of this clonotype. V is TRBV20-1 and J is TRBJ2-5, with D perhaps TRBD2 (5 bases). Germline V lookup: CDR1 DFQATT, CDR2 SNEGSKA (reference sequence). V was pared by 3 bases and J by 3 bases, with 14 bases between. The CDR3 sequence is 14 residues long. The CDR3 sequence: CSASKSSIEETQYF. For the CDR3, the DNA is TGCAGTGCTAGCAAGTCTAGCATCGAAGAGACCCAGTACTTC.

The chain recombines TRBV2 with TRBJ2-2; 7 bases align to TRBD2. CDR1 and CDR2 (germline): SNHLY, FYNNEI. This CDR3 has 15 residues. V lost 5 bases and J lost 4; bases outside the gene matches: 7. The CDR3 DNA reads as TGTGCCAGCAGTAAGGGGAGGGGCAGCACCGGGGAGCTGTTTTTT. Translated: CASSKGRGSTGELFF.

This clonotype came up many times. The J gene is TRBJ1-2, the V gene TRBV4-3, with D maybe TRBD1 (5 bases). With 4 bases removed from V and 6 bases from J, the gap between germline ends came to 12 bases. CDR3 size: 13 residues. Germline CDR1 is LGHNA and CDR2 is YSLEER. For the CDR3, the DNA is TGCGCCAGCAGCCCACAGGAAGGCAATGGCTACACCTTC. Translated, it gives CASSPQEGNGYTF.

This clonotype was seen ten or more times. J is TRBJ2-3 and V is TRBV5-6, with 9 bases aligning to TRBD1. The CDR3 extends over 14 amino acids. Germline values: CDR1 SGHDT, CDR2 YYEEEE. V dropped 4 bases and J dropped 5; count of bases not matched to a gene: 5. The CDR3 loop is CASSPGQGKDTQYF. The CDR3 DNA sequence: TGTGCCAGCAGCCCAGGACAGGGGAAAGATACGCAGTATTTT.

This clonotype was recorded at least ten times. V gene TRBV19 combines with J gene TRBJ2-5, with 11 bases lining up with TRBD1. The CDR3 extends over 13 amino acids. Trimming cost V 5 bases and J 4 bases; bases outside gene matches: 0. CDR1 is LNHDA and CDR2 is SQIVND in the germline V gene (reference sequence). The CDR3 DNA reads TGTGCCAGTAGTGGGACAGGGGGAGAGACCCAGTACTTC. Its translation: CASSGTGGETQYF.

This clonotype was seen a handful of times. The chain joins TRBV20-1 to TRBJ1-5; D perhaps matches TRBD1 (6 bases). The CDR3 totals 17 residues. Germline lookup yields CDR1 DFQATT and CDR2 SNEGSKA (reference sequence). V gave up 1 base and J gave up 4 bases, with 20 bases separating them. CDR3 protein: CSARVSMGGGRNQPQHF. The CDR3 nucleotides read TGCAGTGCTAGAGTGTCTATGGGAGGGGGAAGAAATCAGCCCCAGCATTTT.

Ten or more counts support this clonotype. The chain has TRBV4-1 and TRBJ1-3; TRBD1 is a possible D gene (5 bases). V lost 0 bases to trimming and J lost 4 bases, with 10 bases between them. CDR3 length: 15 amino acids. Germline V lookup: CDR1 MGHRA, CDR2 YSYEKL. CDR3 region: CASSQDGQGGNTIYF. In nucleotides, the CDR3 is TGCGCCAGCAGCCAAGATGGGCAGGGCGGAAACACCATATATTTT.

There are a few counts of this clonotype. CDR3 in amino acids: CASSYSGTLAKNIQYF. The DNA of the CDR3 is TGTGCCAGCAGTTACTCGGGGACACTAGCCAAAAACATTCAGTACTTC. The chain is built from TRBV6-2 or TRBV6-3 and TRBJ2-4; a possible D gene is TRBD1 (6 bases). The germline V gene encodes CDR1 MNHEY and CDR2 SVGEGT. The CDR3 extends over 16 amino acids. With 0 bases removed from V and 0 bases from J, the gap between germline ends came to 9 bases.

This clonotype was seen a single time. The chain combines TRBV18 with TRBJ1-2, with a weak D call TRBD1 (5 bases). Looked up from germline, CDR1 is KGHSH and CDR2 is LQKENI. The V and J ends lost 3 bases and 8 bases respectively, with 16 bases between them. The length of the CDR3 is 14 residues. The CDR3: CASSPRDHLFGYTF. The CDR3 DNA follows: TGTGCCAGCTCACCCAGGGACCACCTTTTCGGCTACACCTTC.

The V call is TRBV20-1, the J call TRBJ2-3; D possibly corresponds to TRBD2 (6 bases). CDR1 is DFQATT and CDR2 is SNEGSKA in the germline V gene (reference sequence). The V and J ends lost 8 bases and 6 bases respectively, with 18 bases between them. This CDR3 is 13 amino acids long. CDR3 residues: CSSPGLMMDTQYF. The CDR3 DNA reads as TGCAGTTCTCCGGGACTGATGATGGATACGCAGTATTTT.

This clonotype was observed at least ten times. The J gene is TRBJ1-5, the V gene TRBV3-1; TRBD1 aligns across 7 bases. Looked up from germline, CDR1 is LGHDT and CDR2 is YNNKEL (reference sequence). There are 15 residues in the CDR3. After removal of 4 bases from V and 2 bases from J, the junction contained 5 bases not matched to a gene. The CDR3 spells CASSLTGKGNQPQHF. In nucleotides, the CDR3 is TGTGCCAGCAGCCTGACAGGGAAGGGCAATCAGCCCCAGCATTTT.

The chain links TRBV30 to TRBJ2-7; D not certain. The CDR3 is made up of 11 amino acids. Trimming left V 1 base short and J 2 bases short, with 3 bases between. In germline, CDR1 is GTSNPN, CDR2 SVGIG (reference sequence). CDR3 in DNA: TGTGCCTGGAGTGAACCCTACGAGCAGTACTTC. This translates into CAWSEPYEQYF.

The chain recombines TRBV7-2 with TRBJ2-3, with D possibly being TRBD1 (6 bases). Per the germline V gene, CDR1 is SGHTA and CDR2 is FQGNSA. The ends were cut back, 1 base at V and 8 bases at J, with 19 bases in the middle. The CDR3 contains 16 residues. CDR3 coding DNA: TGTGCCAGCAGCTTAGGAGGGGGAGTGGCGCAGGGTACGCAGTATTTT. Its translation is CASSLGGGVAQGTQYF. Variable domain in full (rest from reference TRBV7-2 and TRBJ2-3): GAGVSQSPSNKVTEKGKDVELRCDPISGHTALYWYRQSLGQGLEFLIYFQGNSAPDKSGLPSDRFSAERTGGSVSTLTIQRTQQEDSAVYLCASSLGGGVAQGTQYFGPGTRLTVL.

This clonotype was seen ten or more times. The chain uses TRBV27 and TRBJ2-3; 9 bases map to TRBD1. Germline V gene data show CDR1 as MNHEY and CDR2 as SMNVEV (reference sequence). The V segment lost 5 bases and the J segment 5 bases; nucleotides outside the gene matches: 8. The length of the CDR3 is 15 residues. The CDR3 DNA follows: TGTGCCAGCAGTCCACAGGGGGCTGTGAGAGATACGCAGTATTTT. This encodes CASSPQGAVRDTQYF.